This TCR beta chain was found in a study of somatic mutations in cytotoxic T cells in rheumatoid arthritis. Study at large: Patient blood (roughly 32 ml EDTA) was drawn right after diagnosis, before any treatment. Study observations and caveats: The antigen targets of the expanded CD8+ clones lacked identification. Each of about an eighth of the 65 patients had a largest CD8+ clone that made up more than 20% of CD8+ cells.

Per the study methods: Matching between patient CD8+ clones larger than 1% and published virus-specific TCRB sequences was rare. Sequencing used immunoSEQ multiplex PCR; TCRdb keeps in-frame clones, though not all of them. V, J and clone size derive from that table, while D and trimming were established from the DNA sequence. The table shows about 4,800 clones, with approximately 86% occurring only once. About this clone: The target antigen is unknown.

The receptor comes from a woman in her forties or fifties with rheumatoid arthritis. Sequencing input: CD8+ T cells sorted from blood.

The CDR3 is CASSLGLTGNSPLHF. The CDR3 DNA reads as TGCGCCAGCAGCTTGGGATTGACGGGGAATTCACCCCTCCACTTT. The chain joins TRBV5-1 to TRBJ1-6; D remains unclear. The V gene's germline CDR1 is SGHRS and CDR2 YFSETQ. The CDR3 is 15 amino acids. Trimming took off 0 bases at V and 7 bases at J, with 11 bases between the two ends.